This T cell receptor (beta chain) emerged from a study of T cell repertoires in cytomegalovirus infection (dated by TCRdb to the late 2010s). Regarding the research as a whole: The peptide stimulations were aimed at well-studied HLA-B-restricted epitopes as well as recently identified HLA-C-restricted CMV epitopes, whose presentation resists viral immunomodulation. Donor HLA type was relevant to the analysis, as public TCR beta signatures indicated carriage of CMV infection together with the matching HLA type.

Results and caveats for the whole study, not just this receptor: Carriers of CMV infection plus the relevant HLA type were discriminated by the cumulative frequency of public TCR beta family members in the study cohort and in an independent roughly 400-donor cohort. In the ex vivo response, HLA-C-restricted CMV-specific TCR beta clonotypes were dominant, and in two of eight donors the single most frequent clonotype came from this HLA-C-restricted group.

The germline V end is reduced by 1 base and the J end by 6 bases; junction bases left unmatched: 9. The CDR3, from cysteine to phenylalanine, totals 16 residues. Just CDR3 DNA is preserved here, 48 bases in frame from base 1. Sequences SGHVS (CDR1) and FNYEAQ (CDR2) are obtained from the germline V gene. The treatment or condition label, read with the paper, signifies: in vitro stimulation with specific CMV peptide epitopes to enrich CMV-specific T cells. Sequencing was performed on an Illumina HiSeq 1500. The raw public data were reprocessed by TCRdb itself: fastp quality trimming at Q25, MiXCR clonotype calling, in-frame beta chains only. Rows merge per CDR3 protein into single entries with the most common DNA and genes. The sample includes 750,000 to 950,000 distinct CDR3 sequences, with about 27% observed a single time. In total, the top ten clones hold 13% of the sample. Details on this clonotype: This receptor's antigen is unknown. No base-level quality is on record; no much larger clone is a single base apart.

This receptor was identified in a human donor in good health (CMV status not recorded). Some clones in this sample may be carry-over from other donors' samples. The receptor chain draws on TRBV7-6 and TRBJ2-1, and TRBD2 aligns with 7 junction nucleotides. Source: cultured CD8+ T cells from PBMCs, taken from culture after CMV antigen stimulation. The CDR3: CASSLGGGLTCNEQFF. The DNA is TGTGCCAGCAGCTTAGGGGGGGGACTAACCTGCAATGAGCAGTTCTTC.